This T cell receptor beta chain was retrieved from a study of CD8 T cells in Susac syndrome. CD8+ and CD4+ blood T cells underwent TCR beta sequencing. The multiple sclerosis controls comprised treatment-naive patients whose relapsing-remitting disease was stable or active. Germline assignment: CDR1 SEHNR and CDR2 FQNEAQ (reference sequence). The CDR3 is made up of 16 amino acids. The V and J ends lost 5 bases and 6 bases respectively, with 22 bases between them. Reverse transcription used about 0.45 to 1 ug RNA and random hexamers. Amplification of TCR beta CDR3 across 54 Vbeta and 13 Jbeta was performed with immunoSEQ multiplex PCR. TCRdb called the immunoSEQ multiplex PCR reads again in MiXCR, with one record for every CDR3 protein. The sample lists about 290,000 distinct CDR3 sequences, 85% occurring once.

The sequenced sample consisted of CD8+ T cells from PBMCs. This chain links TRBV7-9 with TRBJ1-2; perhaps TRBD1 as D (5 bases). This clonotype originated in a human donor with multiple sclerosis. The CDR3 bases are TGTGCCAGCAGCCATCTTCCCGGACAACTTAATCATGGCTACACCTTC. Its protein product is CASSHLPGQLNHGYTF.